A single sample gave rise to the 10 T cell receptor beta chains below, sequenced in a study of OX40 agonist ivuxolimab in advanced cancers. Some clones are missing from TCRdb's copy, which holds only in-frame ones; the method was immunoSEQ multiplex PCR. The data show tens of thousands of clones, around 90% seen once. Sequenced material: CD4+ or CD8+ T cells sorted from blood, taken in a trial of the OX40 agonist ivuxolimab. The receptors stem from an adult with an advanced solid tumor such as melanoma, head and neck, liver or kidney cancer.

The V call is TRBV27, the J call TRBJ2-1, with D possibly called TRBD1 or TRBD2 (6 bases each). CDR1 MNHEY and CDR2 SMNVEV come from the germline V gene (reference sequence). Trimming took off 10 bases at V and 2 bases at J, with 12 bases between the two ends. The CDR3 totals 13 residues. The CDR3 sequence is CATGAATYNEQFF. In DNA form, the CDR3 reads TGTGCCACGGGGGCGGCGACCTACAATGAGCAGTTCTTC.

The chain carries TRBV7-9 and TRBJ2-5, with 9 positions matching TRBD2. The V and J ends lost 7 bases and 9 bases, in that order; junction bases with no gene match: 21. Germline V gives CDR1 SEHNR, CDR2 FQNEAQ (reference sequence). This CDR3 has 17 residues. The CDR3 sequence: CASTGLGREGRTGAQYF. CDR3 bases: TGTGCCAGCACCGGTCTAGGGCGGGAGGGTCGCACGGGGGCCCAGTACTTC. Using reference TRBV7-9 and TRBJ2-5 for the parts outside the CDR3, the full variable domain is DTGVSQNPRHKITKRGQNVTFRCDPISEHNRLYWYRQTLGQGPEFLTYFQNEAQLEKSRLLSDRFSAERPKGSFSTLEIQRTEQGDSAMYLCASTGLGREGRTGAQYFGPGTRLLVL.

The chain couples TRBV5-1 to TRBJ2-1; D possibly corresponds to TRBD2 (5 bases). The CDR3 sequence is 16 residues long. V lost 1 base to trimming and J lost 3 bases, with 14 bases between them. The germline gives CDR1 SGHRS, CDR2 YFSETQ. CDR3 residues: CASSLNRGASYNEQFF. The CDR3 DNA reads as TGCGCCAGCAGCTTGAACCGGGGTGCCAGCTACAATGAGCAGTTCTTC.

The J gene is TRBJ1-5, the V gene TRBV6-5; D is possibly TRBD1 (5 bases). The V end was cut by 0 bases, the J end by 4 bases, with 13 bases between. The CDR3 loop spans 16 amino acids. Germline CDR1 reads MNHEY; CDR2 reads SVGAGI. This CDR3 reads CASSYSYPGSNQPQHF. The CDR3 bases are TGTGCCAGCAGTTACTCGTATCCAGGGTCTAATCAGCCCCAGCATTTT.

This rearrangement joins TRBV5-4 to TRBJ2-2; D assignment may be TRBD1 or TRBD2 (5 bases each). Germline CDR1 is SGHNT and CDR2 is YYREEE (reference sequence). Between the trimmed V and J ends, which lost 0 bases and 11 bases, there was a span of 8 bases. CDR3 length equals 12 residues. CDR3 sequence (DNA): TGTGCCAGCAGCTTGGCCGGGGACGAGCTGTTTTTT. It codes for CASSLAGDELFF.

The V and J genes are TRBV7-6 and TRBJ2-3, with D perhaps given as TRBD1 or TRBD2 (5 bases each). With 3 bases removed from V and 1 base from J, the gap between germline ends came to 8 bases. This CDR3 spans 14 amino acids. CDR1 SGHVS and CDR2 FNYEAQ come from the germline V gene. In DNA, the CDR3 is TGTGCCAGCAGCTTGGGGGACCGCACAGATACGCAGTATTTT. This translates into CASSLGDRTDTQYF.

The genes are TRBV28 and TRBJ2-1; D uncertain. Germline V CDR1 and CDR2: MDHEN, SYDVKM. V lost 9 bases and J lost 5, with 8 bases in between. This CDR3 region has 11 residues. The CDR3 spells CASSPNNEQFF. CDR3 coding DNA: TGTGCCAGTTCTCCAAACAATGAGCAGTTCTTC. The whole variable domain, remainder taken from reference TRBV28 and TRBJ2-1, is DVKVTQSSRYLVKRTGEKVFLECVQDMDHENMFWYRQDPGLGLRLIYFSYDVKMKEKGDIPEGYSVSREKKERFSLILESASTNQTSMYLCASSPNNEQFFGPGTRLTVL.

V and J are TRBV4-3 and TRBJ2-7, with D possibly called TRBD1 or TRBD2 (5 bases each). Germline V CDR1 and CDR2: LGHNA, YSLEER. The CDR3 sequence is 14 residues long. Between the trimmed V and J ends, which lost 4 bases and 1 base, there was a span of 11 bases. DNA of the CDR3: TGCGCCAGCAGCCTAGGGACGGTTTCCTACGAGCAGTACTTC. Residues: CASSLGTVSYEQYF.

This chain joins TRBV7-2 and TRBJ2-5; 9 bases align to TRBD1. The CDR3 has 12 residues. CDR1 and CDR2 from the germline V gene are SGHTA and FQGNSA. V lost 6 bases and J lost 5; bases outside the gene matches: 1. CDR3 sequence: CASRDRGETQYF. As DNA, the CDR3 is TGTGCCAGCAGAGACAGGGGGGAGACCCAGTACTTC.

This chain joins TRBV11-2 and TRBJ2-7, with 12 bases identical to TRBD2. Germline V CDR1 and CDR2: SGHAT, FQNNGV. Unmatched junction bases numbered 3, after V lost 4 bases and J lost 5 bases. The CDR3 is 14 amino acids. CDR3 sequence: CASSSRLAGDEQYF. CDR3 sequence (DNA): TGTGCCAGCAGCTCCCGACTAGCGGGAGACGAGCAGTACTTC.